One sample yielded the 21 T cell receptor beta chains listed below, sequenced in a study of cytomegalovirus exposure and HLA in healthy donors. With 60 Vbeta and 13 Jbeta primers, the PCR was carried out. Assay: immunoSEQ multiplex PCR; the TCRdb copy retains only in-frame clones and omits some. The sample lists approximately 92,000 clones, under 85% occurring once. Specimen: PBMCs. These receptors all stem from a man aged 50-59 years in good health and CMV-seropositive.

V is TRBV18 and J is TRBJ1-1; D ambiguous. V lost 5 bases and J 2 bases, leaving 6 bases between the germline ends. CDR3 size: 12 residues. Germline V lookup: CDR1 KGHSH, CDR2 LQKENI. The CDR3 DNA is TGTGCCAGCTCAGAGGGAAACACTGAAGCTTTCTTT. Its translation: CASSEGNTEAFF.

The chain carries TRBV5-6 and TRBJ1-1; D not certain. Trimming took 6 bases from V and 1 from J, leaving 7 bases between them. Germline loops: CDR1 SGHDT, CDR2 YYEEEE. The CDR3 is 12 amino acids. The CDR3 region has the DNA TGTGCCAGCACCTCCGGGAACACTGAAGCTTTCTTT. Its protein is CASTSGNTEAFF.

This rearrangement joins TRBV13 to TRBJ2-5; 11 nucleotides line up with TRBD2. The ends lost 5 bases at V and 2 bases at J; junction bases unmatched: 19. CDR1 is PRHDT and CDR2 is FYEKMQ in the germline V gene (reference sequence). The CDR3 runs 20 residues. The CDR3 protein is CASSPISDSLAGGPQETQYF. For the CDR3, the DNA is TGTGCCAGCAGCCCCATCTCGGACTCTCTAGCGGGGGGCCCGCAAGAGACCCAGTACTTC.

V is TRBV7-2 and J is TRBJ1-6; D remains ambiguous. CDR1 and CDR2 (germline): SGHTA, FQGNSA. The V gene lost 5 bases and the J gene lost 9 bases, with 14 bases spanning the gap. The length of the CDR3 is 14 residues. CDR3 nucleotide sequence: TGTGCCAGCAGCCCCACAAAAGGCGGTTCACCCCTCCACTTT. It specifies CASSPTKGGSPLHF.

The genes are TRBV7-9 and TRBJ2-3; TRBD1 might be the D (6 bases). This CDR3 is 16 amino acids long. Germline lookup yields CDR1 SEHNR and CDR2 FQNEAQ (reference sequence). V shed 5 bases and J shed 0 bases, with 15 bases lying between them. CDR3 nucleotides: TGTGCCAGCAGCCTCAGGGGCCCAACTAGCACAGATACGCAGTATTTT. It specifies CASSLRGPTSTDTQYF.

The chain combines TRBV29-1 with TRBJ2-1; 10 nucleotides align to TRBD2. J was trimmed by 4 bases and V by 4 bases; bases with no gene match: 1. Germline CDR1 SQVTM, CDR2 ANQGSEA. The CDR3 is made up of 13 amino acids. CDR3 loop: CSVASGRYNEQFF. The DNA of the CDR3 is TGCAGCGTTGCTAGCGGGAGATACAATGAGCAGTTCTTC.

The J gene is TRBJ2-1, the V gene TRBV6-1; tentative D call: TRBD2 (5 bases). V lost 10 bases and J 6 bases, leaving 13 bases between the germline ends. CDR3 length: 12 amino acids. Germline CDR1 and CDR2: MNHNS and SASEGT. Here the CDR3 DNA reads TGTGCCACCAACCCAACTAGCAATGAGCAGTTCTTC. It translates to CATNPTSNEQFF.

DNA for the CDR3: TGTGCCAGCAGCCAAGATATCCTAGCGGGGGGGCGGTACAATGAGCAGTTCTTC. This encodes CASSQDILAGGRYNEQFF. The V and J genes are TRBV4-2 and TRBJ2-1; 12 bases are shared with TRBD2. J gave up 4 bases and V 0 bases, and 7 bases lay outside the gene matches. Germline V gene data show CDR1 as LGHNA and CDR2 as YNFKEQ. The CDR3 covers 18 residues.

The chain combines TRBV7-2 with TRBJ1-4, with D tentatively TRBD1 (5 bases). This CDR3 has 15 residues. The V end was cut by 1 base, the J end by 4 bases, with 10 bases between. In germline, CDR1 is SGHTA, CDR2 FQGNSA. The CDR3 coding sequence is TGTGCCAGCAGCTTAGGGGGGGGATATAATGAAAAACTGTTTTTT. This encodes CASSLGGGYNEKLFF.

The chain recombines TRBV6-1 with TRBJ2-5; 11 nucleotides match TRBD2. This CDR3 is built from 14 residues. J gave up 4 bases and V 6 bases, and 4 bases lay outside the gene matches. Germline assignment: CDR1 MNHNS and CDR2 SASEGT. CDR3 in DNA: TGTGCCAGCAGGGTTCTAGCGGGGGGAGAGACCCAGTACTTC. It specifies CASRVLAGGETQYF.

The rearrangement joins TRBV27 to TRBJ2-7, with a weak D call TRBD1 (6 bases). Germline V gene data show CDR1 as MNHEY and CDR2 as SMNVEV (reference sequence). The CDR3 runs to 17 residues. Trimming removed 0 bases at V and 0 bases at J, with 15 bases between. The DNA for the CDR3 is TGTGCCAGCAGTTTATCGATGTACGGGGACACCTCCTACGAGCAGTACTTC. Encoded protein: CASSLSMYGDTSYEQYF.

The table lists this clone with a few counts. V usage is TRBV6-1 and J usage is TRBJ2-5; 8 positions agree with TRBD2. The CDR3 totals 15 residues. The V segment lost 3 bases and the J segment 7 bases; nucleotides outside the gene matches: 10. Germline lookup yields CDR1 MNHNS and CDR2 SASEGT. In nucleotides, the CDR3 is TGTGCCAGCAGTGACTTAGCGGGGCCCTCAGGGACCCAGTACTTC. It translates to CASSDLAGPSGTQYF.

This clone was seen a few times. Written as DNA, the CDR3 is TGTGCCAGCAGTGACAGGCCTACTGAAGCTTTCTTT. This encodes CASSDRPTEAFF. V usage is TRBV6-5 and J usage is TRBJ1-1, with D maybe TRBD1 (6 bases). The V end lost 5 bases, the J end lost 5 bases, and 9 bases lay between the germline ends. The V gene's germline CDR1 is MNHEY and CDR2 SVGAGI. The CDR3 extends over 12 amino acids.

The CDR3 region is CASSYETGHNSPLHF. DNA of the CDR3: TGCGCCAGCAGCTATGAGACAGGCCATAATTCACCCCTCCACTTT. The J gene is TRBJ1-6, the V gene TRBV5-1; D may be TRBD1 (6 bases). The CDR3 totals 15 residues. Per germline, CDR1 SGHRS and CDR2 YFSETQ. Trimming left V 3 bases short and J 5 bases short, with 12 bases between. Variable domain in full (rest from reference TRBV5-1 and TRBJ1-6): KAGVTQTPRYLIKTRGQQVTLSCSPISGHRSVSWYQQTPGQGLQFLFEYFSETQRNKGNFPGRFSGRQFSNSRSEMNVSTLELGDSALYLCASSYETGHNSPLHFGNGTRLTVT.

This clone was detected only a few times. The chain is built from TRBV19 and TRBJ2-3, with 9 bases aligning to TRBD2. Germline-derived CDR1 and CDR2 are LNHDA and SQIVND (reference sequence). Losses at the gene ends were 8 bases for V and 4 bases for J; bases not matched to a gene: 10. This CDR3 is built from 15 residues. CDR3 DNA: TGTGCCAGTGCGACTAGCGGTAGTAGCTCAGATACGCAGTATTTT. It is translated as CASATSGSSSDTQYF. The variable domain in full, completed from reference TRBV19 and TRBJ2-3, reads DGGITQSPKYLFRKEGQNVTLSCEQNLNHDAMYWYRQDPGQGLRLIYYSQIVNDFQKGDIAEGYSVSREKKESFPLTVTSAQKNPTAFYLCASATSGSSSDTQYFGPGTRLTVL.

The genes are TRBV4-2 and TRBJ2-5; TRBD2 matches 8 bases. Matching the DNA end better, TRBJ2-7 makes the J call doubtful. The germline V gene encodes CDR1 LGHNA and CDR2 YNFKEQ. The CDR3 sequence is 17 residues long. The CDR3 is CASSQDWAGGSSYEQYF. CDR3 nucleotide sequence: TGTGCCAGCAGCCAAGATTGGGCGGGGGGTTCATCCTACGAGCAGTACTTC.

This chain joins TRBV4-3 and TRBJ2-5; 9 bases line up with TRBD2. Trimming removed 0 bases from V and 4 bases from J; junction bases left unmatched: 6. The CDR3 has 16 amino acids. Germline V gene data show CDR1 as LGHNA and CDR2 as YSLEER. The CDR3 DNA reads as TGCGCCAGCAGCCAAGAGGGCGGGGGGGCCCCAGAGACCCAGTACTTC. The encoded protein is CASSQEGGGAPETQYF.

J is TRBJ2-1 and V is TRBV6-5; 11 nucleotides line up with TRBD2. Per germline, CDR1 MNHEY and CDR2 SVGAGI. Germline trimming cut 7 bases from V and 4 bases from J; bases unmatched to any gene: 3. There are 14 residues in the CDR3. In nucleotides, the CDR3 is TGTGCCAGCATGCTAGCGGGGGGTTACAATGAGCAGTTCTTC. It encodes CASMLAGGYNEQFF.

This CDR3 reads CSVDASGGTDTQYF. DNA for the CDR3: TGCAGCGTTGACGCTAGCGGGGGCACAGATACGCAGTATTTT. This sequence joins TRBV29-1 and TRBJ2-3; 9 positions agree with TRBD2. Germline values: CDR1 SQVTM, CDR2 ANQGSEA. Germline trimming cut 3 bases from V and 1 base from J; bases unmatched to any gene: 2. This CDR3 is built from 14 residues.

V gene TRBV7-2 combines with J gene TRBJ2-5, with D unclear. The ends were cut back, 2 bases at V and 5 bases at J, with 3 bases in the middle. CDR3 length: 11 residues. Germline CDR1 and CDR2: SGHTA and FQGNSA. CDR3 DNA sequence: TGTGCCAGCAGCTTATCGGAGACCCAGTACTTC. As protein: CASSLSETQYF. Looking up the rest from reference TRBV7-2 and TRBJ2-5 gives the full variable domain: GAGVSQSPSNKVTEKGKDVELRCDPISGHTALYWYRQSLGQGLEFLIYFQGNSAPDKSGLPSDRFSAERTGGSVSTLTIQRTQQEDSAVYLCASSLSETQYFGPGTRLLVL.

J is TRBJ2-3 and V is TRBV6-5, with TRBD1 as a possible D gene (6 bases). The CDR3 consists of 14 residues. Trimming took 0 bases from V and 3 from J, leaving 7 bases between them. Germline V gene data show CDR1 as MNHEY and CDR2 as SVGAGI. CDR3 region: CASSYSTGTDTQYF. CDR3 sequence (DNA): TGTGCCAGCAGTTACTCGACAGGAACAGATACGCAGTATTTT.